This TCR beta chain stems from a study of cytomegalovirus exposure and HLA in healthy donors. As for the study in general: An early release of data contained approximately 85 million unique TCRs, which came from HLA-typed donors.

The PCR employed 60 Vbeta primers together with 13 Jbeta primers. The table came from immunoSEQ multiplex PCR; TCRdb's copy has only in-frame clones and leaves some out. In the table there are fewer than 200,000 clones, roughly 80% of which are singletons. The CDR3 has 12 residues. Germline CDR1 and CDR2: PRHDT and FYEKMQ (reference sequence). V lost 2 bases, J lost 7 bases, and 6 bases lay in between. Sequencing input: PBMCs. The receptor comes from a boy younger than 18 in good health and CMV-seronegative. The rearrangement uses TRBV13 and TRBJ1-5; D is perhaps TRBD1 (5 bases). CDR3 in amino acids: CASSLRGQPQHF. The CDR3 region has the DNA TGTGCCAGCAGCTTACGGGGGCAGCCCCAGCATTTT.